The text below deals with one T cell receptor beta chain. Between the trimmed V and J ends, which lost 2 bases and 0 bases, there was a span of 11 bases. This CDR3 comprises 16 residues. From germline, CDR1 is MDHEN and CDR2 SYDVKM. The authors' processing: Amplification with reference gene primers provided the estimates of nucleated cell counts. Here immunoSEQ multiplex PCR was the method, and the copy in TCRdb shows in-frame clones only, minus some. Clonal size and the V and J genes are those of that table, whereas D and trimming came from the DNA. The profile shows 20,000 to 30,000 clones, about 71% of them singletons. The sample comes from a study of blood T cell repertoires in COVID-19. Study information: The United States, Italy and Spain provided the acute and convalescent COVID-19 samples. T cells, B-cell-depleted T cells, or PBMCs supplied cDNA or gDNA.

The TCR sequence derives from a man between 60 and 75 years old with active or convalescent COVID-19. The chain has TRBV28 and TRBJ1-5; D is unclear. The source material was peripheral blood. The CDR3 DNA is TGTGCCAGCAGTTTAGGGAGGAAGTATAGCAATCAGCCCCAGCATTTT. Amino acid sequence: CASSLGRKYSNQPQHF.